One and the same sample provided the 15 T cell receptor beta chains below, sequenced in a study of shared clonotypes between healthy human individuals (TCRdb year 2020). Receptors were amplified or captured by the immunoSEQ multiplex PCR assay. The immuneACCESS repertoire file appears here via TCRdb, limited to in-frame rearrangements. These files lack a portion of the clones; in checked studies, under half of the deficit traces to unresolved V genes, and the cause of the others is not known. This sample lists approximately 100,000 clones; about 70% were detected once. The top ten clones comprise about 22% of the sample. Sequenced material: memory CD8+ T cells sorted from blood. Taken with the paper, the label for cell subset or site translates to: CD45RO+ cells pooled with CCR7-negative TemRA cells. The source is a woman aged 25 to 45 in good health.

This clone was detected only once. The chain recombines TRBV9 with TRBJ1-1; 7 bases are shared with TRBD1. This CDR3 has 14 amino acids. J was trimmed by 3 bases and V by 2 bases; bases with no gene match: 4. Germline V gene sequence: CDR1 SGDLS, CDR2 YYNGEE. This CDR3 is CASSVEQGHTEAFF. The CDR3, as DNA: TGTGCCAGCAGCGTTGAACAGGGGCACACTGAAGCTTTCTTT.

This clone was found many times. As DNA, the CDR3 is TGTGCCAGCAGTGCTTCCCTAGCGGGAGCCAAAAACATTCAGTACTTC. Protein sequence: CASSASLAGAKNIQYF. The rearrangement joins TRBV25-1 to TRBJ2-4, with 8 positions matching TRBD2. The CDR3 consists of 16 residues. V lost 4 bases, J lost 0 bases, and 5 bases stayed unmatched. CDR1 and CDR2 from the germline V gene are MGHDK and SYGVNS.

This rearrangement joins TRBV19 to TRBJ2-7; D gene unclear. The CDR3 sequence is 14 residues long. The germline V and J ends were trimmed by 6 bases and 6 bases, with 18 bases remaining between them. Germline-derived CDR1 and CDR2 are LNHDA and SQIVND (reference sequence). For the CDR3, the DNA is TGTGCCAGTAGACCACTCCTTAGTCCCGGCGAGCAGTACTTC. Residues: CASRPLLSPGEQYF.

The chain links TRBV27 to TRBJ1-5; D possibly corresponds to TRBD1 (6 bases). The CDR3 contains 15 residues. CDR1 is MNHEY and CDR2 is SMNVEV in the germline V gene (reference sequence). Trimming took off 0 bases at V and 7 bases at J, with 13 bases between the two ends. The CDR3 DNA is TGTGCCAGCAGTTTATCCTCAGGGGAGGGACAGCCCCAGCATTTT. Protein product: CASSLSSGEGQPQHF.

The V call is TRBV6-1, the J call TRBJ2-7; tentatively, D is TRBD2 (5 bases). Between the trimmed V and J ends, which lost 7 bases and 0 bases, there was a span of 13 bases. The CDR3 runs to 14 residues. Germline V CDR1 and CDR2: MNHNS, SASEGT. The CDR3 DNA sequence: TGTGCCAGCATTCAGAGCGGCATCTCCTACGAGCAGTACTTC. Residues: CASIQSGISYEQYF.

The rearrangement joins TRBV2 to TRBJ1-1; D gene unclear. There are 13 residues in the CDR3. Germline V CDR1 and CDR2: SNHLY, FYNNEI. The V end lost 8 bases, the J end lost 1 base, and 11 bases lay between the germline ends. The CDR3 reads CASGHAANTEAFF. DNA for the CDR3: TGTGCCAGCGGCCACGCCGCGAACACTGAAGCTTTCTTT.

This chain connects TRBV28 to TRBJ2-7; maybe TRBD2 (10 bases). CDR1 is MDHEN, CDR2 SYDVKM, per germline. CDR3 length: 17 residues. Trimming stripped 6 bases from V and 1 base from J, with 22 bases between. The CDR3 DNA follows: TGTGCCAGCAGATCCCAGCGGGGGGGACAGGGATCCTACGAGCAGTACTTC. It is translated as CASRSQRGGQGSYEQYF.

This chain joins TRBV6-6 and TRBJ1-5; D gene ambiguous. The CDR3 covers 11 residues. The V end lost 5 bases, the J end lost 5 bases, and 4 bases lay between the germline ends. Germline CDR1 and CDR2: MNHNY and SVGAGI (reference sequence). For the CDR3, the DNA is TGTGCCAGCAGTCTCGATCAGCCCCAGCATTTT. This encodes CASSLDQPQHF.

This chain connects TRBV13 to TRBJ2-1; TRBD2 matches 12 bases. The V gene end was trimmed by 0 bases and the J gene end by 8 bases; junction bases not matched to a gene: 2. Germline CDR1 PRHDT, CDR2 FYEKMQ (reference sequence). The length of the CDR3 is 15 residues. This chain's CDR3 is CASSLGASGRDEQFF. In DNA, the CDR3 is TGTGCCAGCAGCTTAGGGGCTAGCGGGAGGGATGAGCAGTTCTTC.

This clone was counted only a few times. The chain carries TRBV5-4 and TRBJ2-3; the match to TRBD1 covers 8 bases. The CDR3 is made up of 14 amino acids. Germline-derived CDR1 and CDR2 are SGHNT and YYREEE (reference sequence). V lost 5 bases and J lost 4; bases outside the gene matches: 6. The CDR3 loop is CASRNRGSPDTQYF. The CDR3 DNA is TGTGCCAGCAGGAACAGGGGGTCCCCAGATACGCAGTATTTT.

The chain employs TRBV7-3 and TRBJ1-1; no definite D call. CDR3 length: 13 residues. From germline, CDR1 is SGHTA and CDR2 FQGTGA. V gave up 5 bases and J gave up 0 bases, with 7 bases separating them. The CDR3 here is CASSTYLNTEAFF. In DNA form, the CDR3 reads TGTGCCAGCAGCACGTACTTGAACACTGAAGCTTTCTTT. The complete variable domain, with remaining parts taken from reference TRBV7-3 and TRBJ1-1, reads GAGVSQTPSNKVTEKGKYVELRCDPISGHTALYWYRQSLGQGPEFLIYFQGTGAADDSGLPNDRFFAVRPEGSVSTLKIQRTERGDSAVYLCASSTYLNTEAFFGQGTRLTVV.

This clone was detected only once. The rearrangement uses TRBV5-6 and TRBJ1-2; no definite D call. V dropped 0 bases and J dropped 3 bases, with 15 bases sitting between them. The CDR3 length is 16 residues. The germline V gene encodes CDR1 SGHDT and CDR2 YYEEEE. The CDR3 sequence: CASSLAEPSGDYGYTF. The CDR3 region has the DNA TGTGCCAGCAGCTTGGCAGAGCCCTCGGGAGACTATGGCTACACCTTC.

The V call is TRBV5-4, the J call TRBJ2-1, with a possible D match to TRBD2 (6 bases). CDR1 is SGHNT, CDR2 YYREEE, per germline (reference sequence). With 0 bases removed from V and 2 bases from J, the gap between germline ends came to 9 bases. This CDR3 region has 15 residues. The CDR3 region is CASSLASEPYNEQFF. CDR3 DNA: TGTGCCAGCAGCTTGGCTAGCGAACCCTACAATGAGCAGTTCTTC. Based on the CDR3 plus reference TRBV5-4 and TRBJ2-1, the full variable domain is ETGVTQSPTHLIKTRGQQVTLRCSSQSGHNTVSWYQQALGQGPQFIFQYYREEENGRGNFPPRFSGLQFPNYSSELNVNALELDDSALYLCASSLASEPYNEQFFGPGTRLTVL.

This CDR3 reads CASSVATAGEQYF. The CDR3 DNA follows: TGTGCCAGCAGCGTAGCAACCGCAGGAGAGCAGTACTTC. This chain uses TRBV9 with TRBJ2-7; D gene unclear. Germline V gives CDR1 SGDLS, CDR2 YYNGEE. V lost 0 bases to trimming and J lost 7 bases, with 11 bases between them. The CDR3 loop spans 13 amino acids. The full variable domain, rest sourced from reference TRBV9 and TRBJ2-7, is DSGVTQTPKHLITATGQRVTLRCSPRSGDLSVYWYQQSLDQGLQFLIQYYNGEERAKGNILERFSAQQFPDLHSELNLSSLELGDSALYFCASSVATAGEQYFGPGTRLTVT.

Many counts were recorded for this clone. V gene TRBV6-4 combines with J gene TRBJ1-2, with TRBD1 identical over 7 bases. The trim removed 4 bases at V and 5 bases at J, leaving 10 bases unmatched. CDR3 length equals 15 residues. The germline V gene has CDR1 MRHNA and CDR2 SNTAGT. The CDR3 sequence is CASSVRGGAEYGYTF. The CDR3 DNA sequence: TGTGCCAGCAGTGTACGAGGGGGCGCAGAGTATGGCTACACCTTC.